The clone carrying this T cell receptor beta chain was seen a single time. One end of the junction is discordant with germline, which a read error may explain. This specimen belongs to a study of blood T cell repertoires in COVID-19. TCRdb's copy holds only in-frame clones and misses some; the assay was immunoSEQ multiplex PCR. In the table there are about 190,000 clones, around four fifths of which are singletons. Sequencing was carried out using peripheral blood. The TCR sequence derives from a woman older than 75 with active or convalescent COVID-19.

As DNA, the CDR3 is TGTGCCCGCAGTCGAAACGGGGGGGGGAGCTCCTATAATTCACCCCTCCACTTT. Protein sequence: CARSRNGGGSSYNSPLHF. V is TRBV3-1 (or the pseudogene TRBV3-2) and J is TRBJ1-6; D may be TRBD1 (5 bases). CDR3 length: 18 amino acids. Germline assignment: CDR1 LGHDT and CDR2 YNNKEL (reference sequence).